The 3 T cell receptor beta chains presented below share a single source sample, sequenced in a study of blood T cell repertoires in COVID-19. The assay was immunoSEQ multiplex PCR, and TCRdb's table has in-frame clones only and misses some. The table records some 170,000 clones, 82% of them present only once. The sample consisted of peripheral blood. Receptors originate from a woman in her 70s with acute or convalescent COVID-19.

The V call is TRBV28, the J call TRBJ1-5, with a possible D match to TRBD1 (5 bases). CDR3 length equals 14 residues. Trimming cost V 4 bases and J 7 bases, with 14 bases left between them. The V gene's germline CDR1 is MDHEN and CDR2 SYDVKM. The CDR3 DNA sequence: TGTGCCAGCAGTTCTACCCAGGGAGGGCAGCCCCAGCATTTT. Protein product: CASSSTQGGQPQHF.

This rearrangement joins TRBV18 to TRBJ2-7, with 7 bases that match TRBD2. Germline V gene lookup returns CDR1 KGHSH and CDR2 LQKENI. V lost 3 bases to trimming and J lost 3 bases; unmatched junction nucleotides: 2. This CDR3 is 13 amino acids long. As DNA, the CDR3 is TGTGCCAGCTCACCGGGACTAATCTACGAGCAGTACTTC. Translating gives CASSPGLIYEQYF.

This clone qualifies as large. The chain has TRBV10-2 and TRBJ1-5, with D possibly being TRBD1 (6 bases). Germline assignment: CDR1 WSHSY and CDR2 SAAADI. V was cut by 8 bases and J by 2 bases, with 10 bases left in between. The CDR3 runs 13 residues. The CDR3 loop reads CASDRQGNQPQHF. In nucleotides, the CDR3 is TGCGCCAGCGACAGACAGGGCAATCAGCCCCAGCATTTT.